The clone carrying this T cell receptor beta chain was detected many times. With MiXCR, TCRdb reprocessed the PCR reads. The sample consists of just over 40,000 clones, more than 9.5% of them appearing once. There were no patients who had received any treatment before thyroid surgery. V was shortened by 5 bases and J by 8 bases, with 11 bases between the two germline ends. Per germline, CDR1 LNHDA and CDR2 SQIVND (reference sequence). This CDR3 comprises 12 residues. This sample is part of a study of metastatic and nonmetastatic thyroid tumors. Material for sequencing was blood. This sequence joins TRBV19 and TRBJ2-3; D is possibly TRBD2 (7 bases). The sequence was obtained from a female donor with papillary thyroid cancer or a benign thyroid nodule (not recorded which). Some clones in this sample may be carry-over from other donors' samples. The CDR3 sequence is CASSQGGGTQYF. CDR3 sequence (DNA): TGTGCCAGTAGTCAAGGGGGGGGTACGCAGTATTTT.